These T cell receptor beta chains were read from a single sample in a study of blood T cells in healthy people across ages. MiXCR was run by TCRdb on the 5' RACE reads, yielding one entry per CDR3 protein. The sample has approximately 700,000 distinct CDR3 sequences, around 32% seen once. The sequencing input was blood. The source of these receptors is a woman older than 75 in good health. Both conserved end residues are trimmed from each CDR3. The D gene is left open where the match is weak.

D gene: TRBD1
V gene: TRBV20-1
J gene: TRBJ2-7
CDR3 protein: SARPGQGLNEQY

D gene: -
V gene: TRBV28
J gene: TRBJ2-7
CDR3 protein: ASSPPAGSSYEQY

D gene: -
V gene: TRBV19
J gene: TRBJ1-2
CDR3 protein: ASSPTGGSVGYT

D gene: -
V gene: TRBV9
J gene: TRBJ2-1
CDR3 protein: ASSDLRGGALDEQF

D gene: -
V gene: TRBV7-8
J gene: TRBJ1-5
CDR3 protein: ASSLERNQPQH

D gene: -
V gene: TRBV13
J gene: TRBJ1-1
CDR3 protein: GTSRGTEAF

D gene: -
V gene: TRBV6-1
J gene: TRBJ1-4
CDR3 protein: ASSSRGLNEELF

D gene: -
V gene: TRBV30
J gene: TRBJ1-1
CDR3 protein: AWSVLGMMNTEAF

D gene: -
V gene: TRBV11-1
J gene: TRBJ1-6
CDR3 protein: ASSFPGQNRPLH

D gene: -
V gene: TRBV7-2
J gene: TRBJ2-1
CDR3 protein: ASSQDHGGLSNEQF

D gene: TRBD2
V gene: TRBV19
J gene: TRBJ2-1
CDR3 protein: ASSIDRTSGNNEQF

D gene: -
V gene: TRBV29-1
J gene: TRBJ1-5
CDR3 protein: SVRGSSNQPQH

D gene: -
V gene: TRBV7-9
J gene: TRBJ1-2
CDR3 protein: ASSSGSVNT

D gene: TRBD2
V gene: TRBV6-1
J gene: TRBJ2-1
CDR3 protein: ATRPWTSGGSHNEQF

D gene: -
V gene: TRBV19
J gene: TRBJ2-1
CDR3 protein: ASSIQGRFHEQF

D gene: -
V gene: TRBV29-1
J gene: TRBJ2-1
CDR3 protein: SAPTGQRADEQF

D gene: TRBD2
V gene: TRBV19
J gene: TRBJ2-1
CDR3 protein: ASSIATSGGAVNEQF

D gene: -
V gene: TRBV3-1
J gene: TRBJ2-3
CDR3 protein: ASSQAGLQGLGTDTQY

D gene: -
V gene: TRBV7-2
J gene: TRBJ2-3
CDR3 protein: ASSWTAGCNTQY

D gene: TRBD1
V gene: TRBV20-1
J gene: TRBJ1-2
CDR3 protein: SARSGQGDGYT

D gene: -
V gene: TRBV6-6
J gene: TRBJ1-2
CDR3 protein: ASSYASNQGYT

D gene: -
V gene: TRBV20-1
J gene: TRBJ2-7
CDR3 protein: SATHYRDGSYEQY

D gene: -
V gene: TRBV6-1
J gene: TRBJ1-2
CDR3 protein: ASSPREAQASGYT

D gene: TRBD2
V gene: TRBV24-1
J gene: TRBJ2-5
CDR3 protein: ATSDRLAGDETQY

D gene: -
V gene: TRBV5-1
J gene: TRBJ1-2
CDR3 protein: ASSLGRQRLDGYT

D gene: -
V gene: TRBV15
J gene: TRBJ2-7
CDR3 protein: ATSRPRAASYEQY

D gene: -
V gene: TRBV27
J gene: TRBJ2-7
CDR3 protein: ASSFLGSEQY

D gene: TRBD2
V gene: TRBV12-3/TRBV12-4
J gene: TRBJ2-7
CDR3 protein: ASSLSSGTYEQY

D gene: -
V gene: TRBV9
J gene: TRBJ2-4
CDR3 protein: ASSVDGDIQY

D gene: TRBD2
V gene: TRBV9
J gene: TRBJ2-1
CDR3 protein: ASSPGTSGGNNEQF

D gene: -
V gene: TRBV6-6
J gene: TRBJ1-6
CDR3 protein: ASILTGGNNSPLH

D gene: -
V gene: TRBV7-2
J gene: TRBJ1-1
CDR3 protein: ASSPTKQGFTEAF

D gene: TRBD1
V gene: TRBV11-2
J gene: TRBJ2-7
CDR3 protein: ASSLASTGGEQY

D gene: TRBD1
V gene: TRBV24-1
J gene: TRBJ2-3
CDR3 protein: ATSDTGGADTQY

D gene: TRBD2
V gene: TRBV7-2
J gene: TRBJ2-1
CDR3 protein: ASSPRTSGGSSYNEQF

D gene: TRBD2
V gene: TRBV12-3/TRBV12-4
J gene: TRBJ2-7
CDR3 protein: ASSFSGGYYEQY

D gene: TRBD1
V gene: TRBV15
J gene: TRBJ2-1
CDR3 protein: ATSTGGTGDNEQF

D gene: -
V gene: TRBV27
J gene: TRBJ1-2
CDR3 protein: ASSFHSNYGYT

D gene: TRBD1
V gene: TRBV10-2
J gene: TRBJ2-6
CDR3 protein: ASKSPGQLTGANVLT

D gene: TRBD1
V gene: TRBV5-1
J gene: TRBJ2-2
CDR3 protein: ASSWTGGANTGELF

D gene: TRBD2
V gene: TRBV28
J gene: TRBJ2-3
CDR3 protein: ASRRTSGGAVDTQY

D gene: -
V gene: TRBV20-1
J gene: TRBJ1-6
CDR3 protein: SAQTVGAGAPLH

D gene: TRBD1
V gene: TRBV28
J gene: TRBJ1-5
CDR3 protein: ASSLTGASSQPQH

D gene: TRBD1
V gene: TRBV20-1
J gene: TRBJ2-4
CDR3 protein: SAKRDSLAKNIQY

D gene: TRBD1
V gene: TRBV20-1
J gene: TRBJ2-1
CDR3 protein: STTTDYRGHEQF

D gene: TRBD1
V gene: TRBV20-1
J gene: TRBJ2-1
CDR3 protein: SASSDREQF

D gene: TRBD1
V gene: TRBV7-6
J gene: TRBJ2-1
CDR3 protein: ASSTGQVHYNEQF

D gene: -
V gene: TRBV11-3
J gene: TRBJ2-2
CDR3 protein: ASTAGGPLGTGELF

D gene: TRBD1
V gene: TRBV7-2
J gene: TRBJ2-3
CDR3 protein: ASSLGGGTGLADTQY

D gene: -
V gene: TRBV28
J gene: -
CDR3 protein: ASNQPRETQF

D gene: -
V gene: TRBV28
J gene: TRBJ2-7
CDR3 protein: ASSLISPRGEDEQY

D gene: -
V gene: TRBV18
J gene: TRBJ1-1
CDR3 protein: ASSPPTGQGPEAF

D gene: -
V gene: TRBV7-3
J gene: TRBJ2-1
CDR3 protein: ASSKRGNNEQF

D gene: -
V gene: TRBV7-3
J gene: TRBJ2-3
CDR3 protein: ASSLTAGGTDTQY

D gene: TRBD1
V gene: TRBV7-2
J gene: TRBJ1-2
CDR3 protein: ASSLYQGAYGYT

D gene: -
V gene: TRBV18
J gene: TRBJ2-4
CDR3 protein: ASSPQFAAKNIQY

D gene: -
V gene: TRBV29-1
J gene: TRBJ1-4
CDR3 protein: SVFSDSGKLF

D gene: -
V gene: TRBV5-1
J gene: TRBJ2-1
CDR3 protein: ASSLQGRINEQF

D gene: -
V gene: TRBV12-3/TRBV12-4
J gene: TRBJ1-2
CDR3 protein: ASSLEATYGYT

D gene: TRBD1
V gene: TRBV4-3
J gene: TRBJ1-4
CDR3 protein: ASRRVPGQGSGEKLF